These T cell receptor beta chains were read from a single sample in a study of T-cell reconstitution after alpha-beta-depleted transplantation in children. TCRdb analysed the PCR reads with MiXCR anew, one entry per CDR3 protein. The repertoire holds about 980,000 distinct CDR3 sequences, with roughly 29% as singletons. The sample consisted of PBMCs, mostly from graft donor cells, taken 360 days after TCRalphabeta/CD19-depleted stem cell transplant. The receptor set was obtained from a boy younger than two who had a stem cell transplant for SCID, so the T cells may come from the graft donor. Each CDR3 is given with its conserved first and last residue. A D gene is named only where the DNA matches it firmly. The size entry is marked missing in some rows and otherwise reads once, few, many or a size class.

TGTGCCAGCAGCGTAAAAGGGGAACAGCAAAACGAGCAGTACTTC	CASSVKGEQQNEQYF	TRBV9	TRBJ2-7	-	few
TGTGCCAGCAGTTTGCTAGGGGGTTCCTACAATGAGCAGTTCTTC	CASSLLGGSYNEQFF	TRBV7-3	TRBJ2-1	-	many
TGTGCCACCAGCAGAGAGCAGGGGGGAGGTGAGCAGTTCTTC	CATSREQGGGEQFF	TRBV15	TRBJ2-1	-	-
TGTGCCAGCAGTTACCGGACTAGCGGGGACTTTCAAGAGACCCAGTACTTC	CASSYRTSGDFQETQYF	TRBV6-5	TRBJ2-5	TRBD2	-
TGTGCCACCAAGGAGGGGACCCGGGGCACCGGGGAGCTGTTTTTT	CATKEGTRGTGELFF	TRBV24-1	TRBJ2-2	-	few
TGCGCCAGCAGCTCTACAGGCAGAGACACTGAAGCTTTCTTT	CASSSTGRDTEAFF	TRBV5-1	TRBJ1-1	-	-
TGCAGCGTTGAAGATCGTGGGCAGTACTTC	CSVEDRGQYF	TRBV29-1	TRBJ2-7	-	few
TGCAGTGCAAACGCAATAGCGGGGGGGCCGGCAGATACGCAGTATTTT	CSANAIAGGPADTQYF	TRBV20-1	TRBJ2-3	TRBD2	-
TGTGCCAGCAGCCCCGACGGGGGGGCGAACAATGAGCAGTTCTTC	CASSPDGGANNEQFF	TRBV12-3/TRBV12-4	TRBJ2-1	TRBD2	-
TGCGCCAGCAGCCAGCAACTAGCGAGTCAGTTGTACACAGATACGCAGTATTTT	CASSQQLASQLYTDTQYF	TRBV5-1	TRBJ2-3	TRBD2	few
TGTGCCAGCAATCGCAGAGTGGGCGAGCAGTACTTC	CASNRRVGEQYF	TRBV2	TRBJ2-7	-	few
TGTGCCAGCAGTTACGGGCCGGGGGTGAGCACTGAAGCTTTCTTT	CASSYGPGVSTEAFF	TRBV6-2/TRBV6-3	TRBJ1-1	-	-
TGTGCCAGCAGCCAACTTAGCGGGGGGTTAGACAATGAGCAGTTCTTC	CASSQLSGGLDNEQFF	TRBV3-1	TRBJ2-1	TRBD2	-
TGTGCCAGCAGTTCACCAACCGACTGGACCAGGAACACCATATATTTT	CASSSPTDWTRNTIYF	TRBV28	TRBJ1-3	-	-
TGCGCCAGCAGCTTGGCTCGGAATAGAGAGCGGGGGGGCCTGGAGCAGTTCTTC	CASSLARNRERGGLEQFF	TRBV5-1	TRBJ2-1	TRBD2	-
TGTGCCAGCAGCTTGGCCCTCTCGCAGGGAGGAAGGTACGAGCAGTACTTC	CASSLALSQGGRYEQYF	TRBV5-4	TRBJ2-7	-	-
TGCGCCAGCAGCCAAGATTGGACAGGGGCGAGGGCAGATACGCAGTATTTT	CASSQDWTGARADTQYF	TRBV4-3	TRBJ2-3	TRBD1	few
TGTGCCAGCAGTACTCACCCGATACTGCCCTCCTACAATGAGCAGTTCTTC	CASSTHPILPSYNEQFF	TRBV6-2/TRBV6-3	TRBJ2-1	-	-
TGTGCCAGCACTTCCCTAGACAGCAAACCTAGCAATCAGCCCCAGCATTTT	CASTSLDSKPSNQPQHF	TRBV12-3/TRBV12-4	TRBJ1-5	-	-
TGCAGTGCTAGTAGGTCGTCAGGGACAGTTAGTGTGAACACTGAAGCTTTCTTT	CSASRSSGTVSVNTEAFF	TRBV20-1	TRBJ1-1	TRBD1	-
TGTGCCAGCAGTTTATTTCGGGGGGAGAACACCGGGGAGCTGTTTTTT	CASSLFRGENTGELFF	TRBV28	TRBJ2-2	TRBD2	many
TGTGCCATCAGTGAACACAGCGGGGGTGGGAATGAGCAGTTCTTC	CAISEHSGGGNEQFF	TRBV10-3	TRBJ2-1	TRBD2	-
TGCAGCGTTCCACCGCCGTGGCGGGGGTACAATGAGCAGTTCTTC	CSVPPPWRGYNEQFF	TRBV29-1	TRBJ2-1	TRBD2	few
TGTGCCAGCAGCCAATATGGAGCGAGCTTGTTGCAGTATTTT	CASSQYGASLLQYF	TRBV3-1	TRBJ2-3	-	-
TGTGCCAGCAGCGACGGCACGGTCGGATCAGAGACCCAGCATTTT	CASSDGTVGSETQHF	TRBV3-1	TRBJ1-5	-	-
TGTGCCAGCAGTACACAGGGTTCTGAGCAGTTCTTC	CASSTQGSEQFF	TRBV12-3/TRBV12-4	TRBJ2-1	-	-
TGCGCCAGCAGCCAAGATGAGGGACTGACCTTCCACAATGAGCAGTTCTTC	CASSQDEGLTFHNEQFF	TRBV4-3	TRBJ2-1	-	-
TGCGCCAGCAGCCCACTTACGGGACAGGGAAGCCAAAGTTCACCCCTCCACTTT	CASSPLTGQGSQSSPLHF	TRBV4-1	TRBJ1-6	TRBD1	-
TGCAGTGCTACAGGCCCGGGACAGGGGAGTGGGGCCAACGTCCTGACTTTC	CSATGPGQGSGANVLTF	TRBV20-1	TRBJ2-6	TRBD1	-
TGTGCTAGTGGGGGACAGGCACAAGAGACCCAGTACTTC	CASGGQAQETQYF	TRBV12-5	TRBJ2-5	TRBD1	-